The rows below give T cell receptor beta chains drawn from one sample of a study of blood T cell repertoires in COVID-19. The table came from immunoSEQ multiplex PCR; TCRdb's copy has only in-frame clones and leaves some out. This sample has over 200,000 clones; around 88% occur once, and the top ten carry roughly 2.3%. Sequences were obtained from PBMCs or T cells enriched from blood (not recorded which). These receptors all come from a woman between 40 and 50 years old with acute COVID-19. The CDR3 runs from the conserved cysteine through the conserved F or W. A D gene is named only where the DNA matches it firmly.

j_call d_call v_call cdr3_nt cdr3_aa
TRBJ2-5 TRBD1 TRBV5-1 TGCGCCAGCGCACCCGGGACAGGGAAAGAGACCCAGTACTTC CASAPGTGKETQYF
TRBJ2-3 - TRBV7-8 TGTGCCAGCAACGATGGGGCCGGCACAGATACGCAGTATTTT CASNDGAGTDTQYF
TRBJ1-4 TRBD1 TRBV29-1 TGCAGCGTTGAACAGGGGGATGAAAAACTGTTTTTT CSVEQGDEKLFF
TRBJ1-1 TRBD1 TRBV19 TGTGCCAGTAGTATTGCAGGGGGCGGACTTGAAGCTTTCTTT CASSIAGGGLEAFF
TRBJ1-5 - TRBV19 TGTGCCAGCTTGCAGGGGACCATGGATGGGCCCCAGCATTTT CASLQGTMDGPQHF
TRBJ1-2 - TRBV10-3 TGTGCCATCAGTGAGGCCCGGCTGCGGGAGTATGGCTACACCTTC CAISEARLREYGYTF
TRBJ2-5 - TRBV11-2 TGTGCCAGCAGCCCCACAGGATACAAAGAGACCCAGTACTTC CASSPTGYKETQYF
TRBJ2-3 TRBD1 TRBV5-1 TGCGCCAGCAGCTTGCAGGGGGCCGGTACAGATACGCAGTATTTT CASSLQGAGTDTQYF
TRBJ2-1 TRBD2 TRBV5-1 TGCGCCAGGGGTCGCGGGAGGGTTTCCAATGAGCAGTTCTTC CARGRGRVSNEQFF
TRBJ1-2 TRBD1 TRBV29-1 TGCAGCGTTTTGGACAGGGTGGCTGGCTACACCTTC CSVLDRVAGYTF
TRBJ1-1 - TRBV25-1 TGTGCCAGCAGTGAGGTAACTCAAGGCGGGGTGGTAGCTTTCTTT CASSEVTQGGVVAFF
TRBJ2-4 TRBD2 TRBV11-2 TGTGCCAGCAGCTTAGGACGCGGGGGGACTTTAGCCAAAAACATTCAGTACTTC CASSLGRGGTLAKNIQYF
TRBJ2-2 - TRBV5-7 TGTGCCAGCAGCGACAAGGGACTCACGTTCACCGGGGAGCTGTTTTTT CASSDKGLTFTGELFF
TRBJ2-1 TRBD2 TRBV10-3 TGTGCCACGTCTAGCGGGGGGATCGCCTACAATGAGCAGTTCTTC CATSSGGIAYNEQFF
TRBJ2-2 - TRBV10-3 TGTGCCATCAGTGAGGGGGCCAGGGGGAACACCGGGGAGCTGTTTTTT CAISEGARGNTGELFF